These T cell receptor beta chains were read from a single sample in a study of blood T cell repertoires in COVID-19. Libraries were prepared by immunoSEQ multiplex PCR; TCRdb keeps only in-frame clonotypes and omits some of them. The profile shows roughly 330,000 clones, approximately 84% of them singletons. Sequenced sample: PBMCs or T cells enriched from blood (not recorded which). Receptors were obtained from a young woman who had recovered from COVID-19. The CDR3 runs from the conserved cysteine through the conserved F or W. The D gene is left open where the match is weak. The listing skips clone size in some rows; elsewhere it reads once, few, many or a size class.

once	-	TRBV7-6	TRBJ2-7	TGTGCCAGCAGCTTAGGGGGGGTGAGGTCCCACGAGCAGTACTTC	CASSLGGVRSHEQYF
-	-	TRBV7-9	TRBJ2-7	TGTGCCAGCAGCGTCGGACAGCTATACGAGCAGTACTTC	CASSVGQLYEQYF
once	TRBD2	TRBV9	TRBJ2-7	TGTGCCAGCAGCGTAGAATCTAGCGGGGGGGTACACGAGCAGTACTTC	CASSVESSGGVHEQYF
-	-	TRBV5-5	TRBJ1-2	TGTGCCAGCAGTCTTGACGGACTCTACTATGGCTACACCTTC	CASSLDGLYYGYTF
-	TRBD2	TRBV11-2	TRBJ2-1	TGTGCCAGCAGCCCAATTGGTCTTGCTAGCGGGGGGCTGTACAATGAGCAGTTCTTC	CASSPIGLASGGLYNEQFF
-	TRBD2	TRBV2	TRBJ2-6	TGTGCCAGCGGGCGGGGGACTGCCCTCCTCTCTGGGGCCAACGTCCTGACTTTC	CASGRGTALLSGANVLTF
-	TRBD1	TRBV4-2	TRBJ2-7	TGTGCCAGCAGCCAAGCATCGGGACAGGCCCCCTACGAGCAGTACTTC	CASSQASGQAPYEQYF
-	TRBD1	TRBV5-1	TRBJ1-1	TGCGCCAGCAGCATACAAGGGACAGGGGGTAACACTGTGGAAGCTTTCTTT	CASSIQGTGGNTVEAFF
-	TRBD2	TRBV27	TRBJ2-2	TGTGCCAGCAGACTAGCGTGGAACACCGGGGAGCTGTTTTTT	CASRLAWNTGELFF
-	-	TRBV2	TRBJ2-5	TGTGCCATCACCGAAGAGGACCAAGAGACCCAGTACTTC	CAITEEDQETQYF
-	-	TRBV10-1	TRBJ2-1	TGCGCCAGCAGTGGGGGCAGTCGCTACAATGAGCAGTTCTTC	CASSGGSRYNEQFF
-	TRBD2	TRBV3-1/TRBV3-2	TRBJ2-7	TGTGCCAGCAGCCCAGGGACTAGCGGCGAGCAGTACTTC	CASSPGTSGEQYF
once	-	TRBV5-1	TRBJ1-6	TGCGCCAGCAGCTTTCGGGAAGGGGAGGCCTATAATTCACCCCTCCACTTT	CASSFREGEAYNSPLHF
-	TRBD2	TRBV4-1	TRBJ2-7	TGCGCCAGCAGCCAAGATGGTCTCGGGCAGGGCGGGGGGGAGCAGTACTTC	CASSQDGLGQGGGEQYF
-	-	TRBV2	TRBJ2-5	TGTGCCAGCAGTGCGGAAGAGACCCAGTACTTC	CASSAEETQYF
-	-	TRBV19	TRBJ1-6	TGTGCCAGTAGTATCCATTGCGGATCACCCCTCCACTTT	CASSIHCGSPLHF
-	TRBD1	TRBV18	TRBJ1-4	TGTGCCAGCTCACGAACAGGGGGGACGGAGGAAAAACTGTTTTTT	CASSRTGGTEEKLFF
-	-	TRBV7-3	TRBJ2-3	TGTGCCAGCAGCTCCGACCCAGGCGGGTTTAGCACAGATACGCAGTATTTT	CASSSDPGGFSTDTQYF
few	-	TRBV5-1	TRBJ2-7	TGCGCCAGCAGCCCCGAACCCTTCGGCGAGCAGTACTTC	CASSPEPFGEQYF
-	-	TRBV3-1/TRBV3-2	TRBJ1-2	TGTGCCAGCAGCCAAGTATACGAGGGTGGAGGCTACACCTTC	CASSQVYEGGGYTF
-	TRBD2	TRBV5-1	TRBJ2-3	TGCGCCAGCAGCTTGAAAGCGGGGTGGGCAGATACGCAGTATTTT	CASSLKAGWADTQYF
once	-	TRBV18	TRBJ2-7	TGTGCCAGCTCACCACCCGCCGGTACCTACGAGCAGTACTTC	CASSPPAGTYEQYF
-	-	TRBV28	TRBJ2-3	TGTGCCAGCAGTTCCCCCAGGGGGGAAGATACGCAGTATTTT	CASSSPRGEDTQYF
-	TRBD2	TRBV27	TRBJ2-1	TGTGCCAGCAGTTGGGAGTCTAGCGGGGCTTCTTACAATGAGCAGTTCTTC	CASSWESSGASYNEQFF
-	TRBD1	TRBV18	TRBJ2-4	TGTGCCAGCTCATTAGGGGGCGCGTCCAAAAACATTCAGTACTTC	CASSLGGASKNIQYF
-	-	TRBV6-5	TRBJ1-2	TGTGCCAGCAGTTACCTGGACACCGTCGGTGGCTACACCTTC	CASSYLDTVGGYTF
few	-	TRBV28	TRBJ2-7	TGTGCCAGCAGTTTAATGAGCGGCTCCTACGAGCAGTACTTC	CASSLMSGSYEQYF
few	-	TRBV5-8	TRBJ2-2	TGTGCCAGCAGTGTTGGACAATTTCGTACCGGGGAGCTGTTTTTT	CASSVGQFRTGELFF
-	-	TRBV12-5	TRBJ1-5	TGTGCTAGTGGTTTGGTAGTCAGTGTTAGCAATCAGCCCCAGCATTTT	CASGLVVSVSNQPQHF